The present T cell receptor beta chain was sequenced within a study of T cells after yellow fever vaccination. The CDR3 runs to 13 residues. V was clipped by 0 bases and J by 6 bases, with 12 bases between them. CDR1 DFQATT and CDR2 SNEGSKA come from the germline V gene (reference sequence). This clonotype was seen a few times. MiXCR was run by TCRdb on the 5' RACE reads, yielding one entry per CDR3 protein. The sample lists a few hundred thousand distinct CDR3 sequences; around 6.8% were seen once. This TCR came from a man aged 18 to 30 who received the YFV17D yellow fever vaccine. The specimen comprised PBMCs, sampled 35 to 50 days after the first yellow fever vaccination. This rearrangement joins TRBV20-1 to TRBJ2-7, with D possibly TRBD2 on 6 matching bases. The CDR3 DNA reads TGCAGTGCTAGAGATCTTAAGGGAGGCGAGCAGTACGTC. This encodes CSARDLKGGEQYV.